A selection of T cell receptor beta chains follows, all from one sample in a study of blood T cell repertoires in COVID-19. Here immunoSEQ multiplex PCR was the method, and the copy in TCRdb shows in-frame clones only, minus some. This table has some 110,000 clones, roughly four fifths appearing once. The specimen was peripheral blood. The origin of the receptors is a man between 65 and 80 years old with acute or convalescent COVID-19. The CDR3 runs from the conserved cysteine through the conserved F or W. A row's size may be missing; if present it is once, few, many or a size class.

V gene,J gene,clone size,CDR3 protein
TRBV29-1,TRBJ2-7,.,CSVETHGYEQYF
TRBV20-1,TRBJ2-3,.,CSASGTRGGRSTDTQYF
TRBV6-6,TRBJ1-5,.,CASGQSSSNQPQHF
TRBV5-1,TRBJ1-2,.,CASSRDILGYTF
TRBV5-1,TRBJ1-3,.,CASSSLMQGGSGNTIYF
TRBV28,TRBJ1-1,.,CASRNSGTVTEAFF
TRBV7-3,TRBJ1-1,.,CASSLERGNLAFF
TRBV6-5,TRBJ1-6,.,CASSRRDTGNSPLHF
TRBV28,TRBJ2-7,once,CASTRGGLAIYEQYF
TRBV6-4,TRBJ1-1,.,CASSDRDRTNKWDTEAFF
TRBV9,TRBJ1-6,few,CASSVQDRVNSPLHF
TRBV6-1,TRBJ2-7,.,CASSFSREQYF
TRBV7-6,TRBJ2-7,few,CASSLLTVSYEQYF
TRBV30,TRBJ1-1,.,CAWSGDRGITEAFF
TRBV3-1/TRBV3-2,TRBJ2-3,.,CASSQDRDRGSDTQYF
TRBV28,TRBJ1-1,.,CASSSPSGVNTEAFF
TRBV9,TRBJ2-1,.,CASSVARGSYNEQFF
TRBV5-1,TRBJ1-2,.,CASSSGVSGVAYTF
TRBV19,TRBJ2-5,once,CASRKTGRQETQYF
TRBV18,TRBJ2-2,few,CASSAGTGATGELFF
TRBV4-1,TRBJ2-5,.,CASSRDRAQETQYF
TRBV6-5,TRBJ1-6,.,CATRGGQGGSPLHF
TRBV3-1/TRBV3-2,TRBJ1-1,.,CASSQEGASQAFF
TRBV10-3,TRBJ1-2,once,CAISTGATSGYTF
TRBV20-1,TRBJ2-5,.,CSASYTTGRRETQYF
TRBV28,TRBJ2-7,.,CASTILGGVYEQYF
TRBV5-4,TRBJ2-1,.,CASSGLAGVNNEQFF
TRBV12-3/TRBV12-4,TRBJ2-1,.,CASSFSPGGDQFF
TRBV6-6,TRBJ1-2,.,CASNRDDNYGYTF
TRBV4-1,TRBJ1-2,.,CASSQEPGQLYGYTF
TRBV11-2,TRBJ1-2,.,CASTPTIGTGGIYGYTF
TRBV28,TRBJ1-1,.,CASSFGGKNTEAFF
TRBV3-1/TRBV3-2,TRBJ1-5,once,CASSGTGGNQPQHF
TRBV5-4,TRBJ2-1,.,CASSLGPTWESSYNEQFF
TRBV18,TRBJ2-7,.,CASSPPGTGGEQYF
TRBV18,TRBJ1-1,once,CASSTTGDTEAFF
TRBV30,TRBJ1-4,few,CAWSAGQGSKLFF
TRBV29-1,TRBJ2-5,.,CSVEFGRAQETQYF
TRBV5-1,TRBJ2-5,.,CASSAGTGKETQYF
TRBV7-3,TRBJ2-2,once,CASRELQGPRELFF
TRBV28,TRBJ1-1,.,CASSWDFTEAFF
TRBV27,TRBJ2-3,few,CASRPSGRPSDTQYF
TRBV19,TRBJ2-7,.,CASSIALRGTYEQYF
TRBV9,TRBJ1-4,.,CASSVGGQGEKLFF
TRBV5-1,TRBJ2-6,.,CASSQDTGLTF